One TCR beta chain is described in this entry. The target antigen is unknown. The sample belongs to a study of blood T cells in healthy people across ages. Regarding the study as a whole: It was found that TCR beta diversity correlated strongly with the percentage of naive T cells.

Through a sample-barcoded 5' primer and a J-beta primer mix, a second PCR was run for roughly 6 to 12 cycles. Individual samples furnished no less than 3 million CDR3-containing paired-end reads apiece. TCRdb fed the 5' RACE reads into MiXCR, producing one record per CDR3 protein. Here the sample spans roughly 680,000 distinct CDR3 sequences, about 50% being singletons. Sequenced: blood. The source is a woman aged 80 or over in good health.

For the CDR3, the DNA is TGTGCCATCAGCCTGCTAGCGGGGGGACAAGATACGCAGTATTTT. The encoded protein is CAISLLAGGQDTQYF. This chain uses TRBV10-3 with TRBJ2-3; 11 nucleotides match TRBD2. The CDR3 sequence is 15 residues long. V lost 6 bases to trimming and J lost 5 bases; unmatched junction nucleotides: 7. Germline V gene data show CDR1 as ENHRY and CDR2 as SYGVKD.